Following are 8 T cell receptor beta chains from one sample sequenced in a study of blood T cell repertoires in COVID-19. Profiled with immunoSEQ multiplex PCR; TCRdb holds only in-frame clones, not every one. The table shows 55,000 to 70,000 clones, with around 89% occurring only once. The sample comprised PBMCs or T cells enriched from blood (not recorded which). These receptors came from a woman in her thirties or forties who had recovered from COVID-19.

This clone is a singleton in its sample. V gene TRBV5-4 combines with J gene TRBJ2-3; possibly TRBD1 for D (6 bases). The germline gives CDR1 SGHNT, CDR2 YYREEE (reference sequence). CDR3 length equals 15 residues. The V end lost 4 bases, the J end lost 5 bases, and 17 bases lay between the germline ends. CDR3 loop: CASSTRGRGGDTQYF. CDR3 bases: TGTGCCAGCAGCACCAGGGGCCGAGGAGGAGATACGCAGTATTTT.

The chain combines TRBV10-2 with TRBJ2-7; 8 nucleotides match TRBD1. V gave up 5 bases and J gave up 6 bases; unmatched junction bases: 3. This CDR3 has 12 amino acids. Germline V gene lookup returns CDR1 WSHSY and CDR2 SAAADI. The CDR3 DNA reads as TGCGCCAGCAGTATAACAGGGGGCGAGCAGTACTTC. Protein sequence: CASSITGGEQYF.

This rearrangement joins TRBV5-6 to TRBJ2-7; 11 bases are shared with TRBD2. This CDR3 is built from 15 residues. V gave up 4 bases and J gave up 3 bases; unmatched junction bases: 6. The V gene's germline CDR1 is SGHDT and CDR2 YYEEEE. In nucleotides, the CDR3 is TGTGCCAGCAGCCCAGGGACTAGCGGCTTCTACGAGCAGTACTTC. Protein sequence: CASSPGTSGFYEQYF.

The chain is built from TRBV2 and TRBJ2-7, with D possibly TRBD2 on 6 matching bases. The CDR3 contains 15 residues. CDR1 and CDR2 (germline): SNHLY, FYNNEI. V gave up 8 bases and J gave up 2 bases, with 19 bases separating them. CDR3 in DNA: TGTGCCAGCGCCACGGGACTCCCGGACCCCTACGAGCAGTACTTC. Its protein product is CASATGLPDPYEQYF.

This chain links TRBV12-5 with TRBJ2-5; D possibly corresponds to TRBD1 (6 bases). V was shortened by 0 bases and J by 2 bases, with 16 bases between the two germline ends. Germline-derived CDR1 and CDR2 are LGHNT and FRNRAP. The CDR3 loop spans 17 amino acids. The DNA for the CDR3 is TGTGCTAGTGGTTTGGTACCGAAGGACAGTCCGCAAGAGACCCAGTACTTC. Translating gives CASGLVPKDSPQETQYF.

This clone was seen a single time. V is TRBV12-3 or TRBV12-4 and J is TRBJ1-1; D call uncertain. V lost 2 bases, J lost 8 bases, and 12 bases lay in between. This CDR3 region has 13 residues. CDR3 DNA: TGTGCCAGCAGTTTATTTGGTGCGGAAGAAGCTTTCTTT. Protein: CASSLFGAEEAFF.

The chain couples TRBV5-1 to TRBJ2-1; 10 bases agree with TRBD1. Germline V gene lookup returns CDR1 SGHRS and CDR2 YFSETQ. V was pared by 4 bases and J by 9 bases, with 10 bases of the junction left unmatched. This CDR3 contains 15 residues. CDR3 nucleotides: TGCGCCAGCAGCATAAGACAGGGGGCTCGGGGTGAGCAGTTCTTC. As protein: CASSIRQGARGEQFF.

The chain joins TRBV5-1 to TRBJ1-1; tentative D call: TRBD1 (6 bases). There are 15 residues in the CDR3. V gave up 2 bases and J gave up 4 bases, with 15 bases separating them. Germline V gene data show CDR1 as SGHRS and CDR2 as YFSETQ. Here the CDR3 DNA reads TGCGCCAGCAGCTTATTACAGGGAGGGAGCACTGAAGCTTTCTTT. It is translated as CASSLLQGGSTEAFF.